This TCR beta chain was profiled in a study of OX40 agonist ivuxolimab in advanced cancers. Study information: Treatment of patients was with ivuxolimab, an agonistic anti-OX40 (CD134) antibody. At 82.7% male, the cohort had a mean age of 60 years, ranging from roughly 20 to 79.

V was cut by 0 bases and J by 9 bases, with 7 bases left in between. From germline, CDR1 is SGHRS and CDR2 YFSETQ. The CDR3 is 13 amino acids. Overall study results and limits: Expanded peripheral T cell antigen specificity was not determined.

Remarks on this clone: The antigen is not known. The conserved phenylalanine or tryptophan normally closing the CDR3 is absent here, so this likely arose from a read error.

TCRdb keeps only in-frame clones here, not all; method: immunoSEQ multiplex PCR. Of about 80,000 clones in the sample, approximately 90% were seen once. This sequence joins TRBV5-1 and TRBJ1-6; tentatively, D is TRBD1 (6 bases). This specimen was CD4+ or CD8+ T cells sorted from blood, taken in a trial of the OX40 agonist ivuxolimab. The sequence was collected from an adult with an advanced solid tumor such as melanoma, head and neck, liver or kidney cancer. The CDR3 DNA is TGCGCCAGCAGCTTGGACAGGGTTTCACCCCTCCACCTT. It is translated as CASSLDRVSPLHL.